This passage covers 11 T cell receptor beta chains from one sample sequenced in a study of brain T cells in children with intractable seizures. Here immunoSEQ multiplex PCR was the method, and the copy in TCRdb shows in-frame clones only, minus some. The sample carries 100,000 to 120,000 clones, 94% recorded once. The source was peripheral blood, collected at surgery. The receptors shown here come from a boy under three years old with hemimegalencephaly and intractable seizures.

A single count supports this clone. The CDR3 here is CASRDRGGSGANVLTF. The CDR3 DNA reads as TGTGCCAGCAGGGACAGGGGTGGATCTGGGGCCAACGTCCTGACTTTC. The chain uses TRBV9 and TRBJ2-6; 9 bases agree with TRBD1. The CDR3 has 16 residues. V was pared by 5 bases and J by 1 base, with 4 bases of the junction left unmatched. Germline CDR1 and CDR2: SGDLS and YYNGEE.

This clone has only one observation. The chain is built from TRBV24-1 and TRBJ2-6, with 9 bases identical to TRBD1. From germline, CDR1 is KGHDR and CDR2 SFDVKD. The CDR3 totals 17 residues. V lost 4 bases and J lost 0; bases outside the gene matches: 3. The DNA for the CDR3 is TGTGCCACCAGTGAGTTGGACAGGGGCTCTGGGGCCAACGTCCTGACTTTC. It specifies CATSELDRGSGANVLTF.

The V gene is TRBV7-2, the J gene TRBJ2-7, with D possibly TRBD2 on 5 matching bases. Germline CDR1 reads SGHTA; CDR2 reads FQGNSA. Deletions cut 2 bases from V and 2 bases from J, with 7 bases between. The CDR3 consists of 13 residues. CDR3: CASSLSGAYEQYF. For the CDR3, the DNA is TGTGCCAGCAGCTTAAGCGGAGCCTACGAGCAGTACTTC.

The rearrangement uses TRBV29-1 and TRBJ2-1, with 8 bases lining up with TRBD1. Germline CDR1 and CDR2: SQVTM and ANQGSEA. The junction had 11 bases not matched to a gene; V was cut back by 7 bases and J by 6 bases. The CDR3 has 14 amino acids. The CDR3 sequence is CSANDRGRLNEQFF. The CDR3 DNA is TGCAGCGCGAACGACAGGGGACGCCTCAATGAGCAGTTCTTC.

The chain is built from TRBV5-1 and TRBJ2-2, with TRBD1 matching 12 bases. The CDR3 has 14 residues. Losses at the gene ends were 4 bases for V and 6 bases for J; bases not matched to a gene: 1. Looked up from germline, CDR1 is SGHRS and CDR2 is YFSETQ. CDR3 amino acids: CASSGTGGAGELFF. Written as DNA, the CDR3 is TGCGCCAGCAGCGGGACAGGGGGCGCCGGGGAGCTGTTTTTT.

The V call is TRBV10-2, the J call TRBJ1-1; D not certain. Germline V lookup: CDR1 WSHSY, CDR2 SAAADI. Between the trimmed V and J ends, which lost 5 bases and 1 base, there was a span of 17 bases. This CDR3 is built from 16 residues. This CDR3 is CASSPFPPLGNTEAFF. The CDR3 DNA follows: TGCGCCAGCAGTCCCTTCCCTCCCTTAGGGAACACTGAAGCTTTCTTT.

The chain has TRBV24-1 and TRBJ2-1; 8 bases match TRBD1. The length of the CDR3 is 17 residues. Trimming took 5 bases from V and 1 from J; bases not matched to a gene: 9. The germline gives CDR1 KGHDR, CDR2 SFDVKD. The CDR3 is CATSATLGTGSYNEQFF. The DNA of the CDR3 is TGTGCCACCAGTGCCACCCTCGGGACAGGTTCCTACAATGAGCAGTTCTTC.

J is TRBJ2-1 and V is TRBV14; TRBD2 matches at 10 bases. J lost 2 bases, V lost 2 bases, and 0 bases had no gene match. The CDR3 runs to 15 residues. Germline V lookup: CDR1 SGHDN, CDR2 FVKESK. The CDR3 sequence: CASSQLAGAYNEQFF. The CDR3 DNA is TGTGCCAGCAGCCAACTAGCGGGAGCCTACAATGAGCAGTTCTTC.

The CDR3 region has the DNA TGTGCCAGCATCCTACCTCAGGGCGACGAGCAGTACTTC. This translates into CASILPQGDEQYF. This sequence joins TRBV2 and TRBJ2-7; the D gene is possibly TRBD1 (5 bases). The CDR3 consists of 13 residues. The germline gives CDR1 SNHLY, CDR2 FYNNEI. V lost 7 bases and J 5 bases, leaving 15 bases between the germline ends.

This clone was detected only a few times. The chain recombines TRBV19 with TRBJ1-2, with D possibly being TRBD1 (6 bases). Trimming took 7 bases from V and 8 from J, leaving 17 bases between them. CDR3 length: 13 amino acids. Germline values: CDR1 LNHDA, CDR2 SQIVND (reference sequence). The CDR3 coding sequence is TGTGCCAGTACCCCCCCAGGGGCGGGCGGCTACACCTTC. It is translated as CASTPPGAGGYTF.

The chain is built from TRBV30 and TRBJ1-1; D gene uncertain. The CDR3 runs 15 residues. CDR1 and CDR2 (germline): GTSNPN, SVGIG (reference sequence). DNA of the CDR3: TGTGCGAGAAGTGTGGGATACGACGGGAACACTGAAGCTTTCTTT. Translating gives CARSVGYDGNTEAFF.